Many counts were recorded for the clone carrying this T cell receptor beta chain. This CDR3 is 14 amino acids long. The ends were cut back, 4 bases at V and 1 base at J, with 10 bases in the middle. Germline lookup yields CDR1 LGHDT and CDR2 YNNKEL (reference sequence). The PBMCs were sourced from fresh peripheral blood (about 10 ml). Amplification targeted TCR beta CDR3 regions from RNA transcripts. Initially, a first-round RT-PCR of the TCR CDR3 employed the HTBI primer set. One entry per CDR3 protein, called by TCRdb with MiXCR from the multiplex PCR reads. Of around 300,000 distinct CDR3 sequences listed, roughly 13% were seen once; the top ten hold roughly 7.9%. This record belongs to a study of T cells in Graves' hyperthyroidism and ophthalmopathy.

The receptor's source is a woman aged 40-49 years with Graves' hyperthyroidism. The chain links TRBV3-1 to TRBJ1-1; D gene unclear. The sample consisted of blood. CDR3 nucleotides: TGTGCCAGCAGCCCCCGACGGCAGAACACTGAAGCTTTCTTT. Translated: CASSPRRQNTEAFF. Based on the CDR3 plus reference TRBV3-1 and TRBJ1-1, the full variable domain is DTAVSQTPKYLVTQMGNDKSIKCEQNLGHDTMYWYKQDSKKFLKIMFSYNNKELIINETVPNRFSPKSPDKAHLNLHINSLELGDSAVYFCASSPRRQNTEAFFGQGTRLTVV.